Each of the 28 T cell receptor beta chains below was sequenced from the same sample in a study of graft-versus-host responses after intestinal transplantation. Measured with immunoSEQ multiplex PCR; TCRdb has only the in-frame clones, and not every one. The sample gives some 40,000 clones, roughly nine tenths of which show up once; about 2.1% is in the top ten. The sample consisted of PBMCs, taken around 320 days after intestinal transplant. All receptors derive from a human patient who received an intestinal transplant, so some T cells may come from the graft donor.

The CDR3 sequence: CASSLDGHTNQPQHF. The CDR3 coding sequence is TGTGCCAGCAGCTTAGATGGACATACCAATCAGCCCCAGCATTTT. The chain uses TRBV11-2 and TRBJ1-5, with TRBD1 as a possible D gene (5 bases). Germline V gene sequence: CDR1 SGHAT, CDR2 FQNNGV. The CDR3 extends over 15 amino acids. V gave up 0 bases and J gave up 3 bases, with 9 bases separating them.

The chain has TRBV7-6 and TRBJ2-7, with D possibly TRBD1 on 5 matching bases. Between the trimmed V and J ends, which lost 2 bases and 2 bases, there was a span of 10 bases. There are 14 residues in the CDR3. CDR1 is SGHVS and CDR2 is FNYEAQ in the germline V gene. The CDR3 loop reads CASSLSQGTYEQYF. The CDR3 nucleotides read TGTGCCAGCAGCTTATCCCAGGGAACCTACGAGCAGTACTTC.

This chain joins TRBV2 and TRBJ2-7, with no clear D. The CDR3 runs to 13 residues. The germline CDR1 and CDR2 sequences are SNHLY and FYNNEI. With 7 bases removed from V and 3 bases from J, the gap between germline ends came to 13 bases. CDR3 in amino acids: CASNQTPNYEQYF. The CDR3 nucleotides are TGTGCCAGCAATCAGACTCCAAACTACGAGCAGTACTTC. The full variable domain, completed using reference TRBV2 and TRBJ2-7, is EPEVTQTPSHQVTQMGQEVILRCVPISNHLYFYWYRQILGQKVEFLVSFYNNEISEKSEIFDDQFSVERPDGSNFTLKIRSTKLEDSAMYFCASNQTPNYEQYFGPGTRLTVT.

This clone appeared once. This chain links TRBV19 with TRBJ1-2; 8 positions match TRBD1. Germline V gene lookup returns CDR1 LNHDA and CDR2 SQIVND (reference sequence). The CDR3 has 13 residues. V lost 10 bases, J lost 4 bases, and 8 bases stayed unmatched. CDR3 nucleotide sequence: TGTGCCACCCACGGGACAGGCATCTATGGCTACACCTTC. This codes for CATHGTGIYGYTF. The full variable domain, in which reference TRBV19 and TRBJ1-2 provide the parts outside the CDR3, is DGGITQSPKYLFRKEGQNVTLSCEQNLNHDAMYWYRQDPGQGLRLIYYSQIVNDFQKGDIAEGYSVSREKKESFPLTVTSAQKNPTAFYLCATHGTGIYGYTFGSGTRLTVV.

The V call is TRBV27, the J call TRBJ2-5; a possible D gene is TRBD1 (5 bases). This CDR3 comprises 13 residues. V was trimmed by 3 bases and J by 13 bases, leaving 18 bases between them. CDR1 is MNHEY and CDR2 is SMNVEV in the germline V gene (reference sequence). CDR3 region: CASSFSGYVERYF. CDR3 sequence (DNA): TGTGCCAGCAGTTTCTCAGGGTACGTCGAGCGGTACTTC.

The V and J genes are TRBV27 and TRBJ1-1; 7 bases fit TRBD1. The V gene end was trimmed by 6 bases and the J gene end by 2 bases; junction bases not matched to a gene: 9. Germline CDR1 MNHEY, CDR2 SMNVEV (reference sequence). The length of the CDR3 is 15 residues. For the CDR3, the DNA is TGTGCCAGCAGGACAGGGCAGGGTTTTAACACTGAAGCTTTCTTT. Translation: CASRTGQGFNTEAFF.

The rearrangement links TRBV5-1 to TRBJ1-1, with 7 bases identical to TRBD1. CDR1 SGHRS and CDR2 YFSETQ come from the germline V gene. There are 14 residues in the CDR3. V lost 0 bases and J lost 7; bases outside the gene matches: 6. The CDR3 loop reads CASSLGDSQVEAFF. The CDR3 nucleotides read TGCGCCAGCAGCTTGGGGGACAGCCAAGTTGAAGCTTTCTTT.

Only one count was recorded for this clone. The V and J genes are TRBV19 and TRBJ2-7; TRBD1 aligns across 10 bases. Germline V gene data show CDR1 as LNHDA and CDR2 as SQIVND (reference sequence). CDR3 length equals 15 residues. V lost 1 base to trimming and J lost 5 bases; unmatched junction nucleotides: 5. The CDR3 here is CASSIAGQGIHEQYF. The DNA of the CDR3 is TGTGCCAGTAGTATAGCGGGACAGGGGATCCACGAGCAGTACTTC. Looking up the rest from reference TRBV19 and TRBJ2-7 gives the full variable domain: DGGITQSPKYLFRKEGQNVTLSCEQNLNHDAMYWYRQDPGQGLRLIYYSQIVNDFQKGDIAEGYSVSREKKESFPLTVTSAQKNPTAFYLCASSIAGQGIHEQYFGPGTRLTVT.

The chain carries TRBV21-1 and TRBJ1-2. TRBV21-1 has pseudogene status. The CDR3 is 14 residues long. CDR3 in amino acids: CASPAHIKDYGYTF. CDR3 in DNA: TGTGCCAGCCCGGCTCACATTAAGGACTATGGCTACACCTTC.

This chain connects TRBV4-2 to TRBJ1-4; TRBD1 is a possible D gene (5 bases). This CDR3 is 16 amino acids long. In germline, CDR1 is LGHNA, CDR2 YNFKEQ. V gave up 5 bases and J gave up 7 bases, with 20 bases separating them. The CDR3, as DNA: TGTGCCAGCAGCTCGGGGCGGACGGGGGGTAGTGAAAAACTGTTTTTT. Its translation: CASSSGRTGGSEKLFF.

The rearrangement uses TRBV2 and TRBJ2-7; TRBD2 aligns across 8 bases. Germline V gene lookup returns CDR1 SNHLY and CDR2 FYNNEI. Trimming cost V 8 bases and J 4 bases; bases outside gene matches: 7. The CDR3 has 13 amino acids. The CDR3 DNA sequence: TGTGCCAGCGTGCGGGGGGCCCCTTACGAGCAGTACTTC. Translating gives CASVRGAPYEQYF. The variable domain in full, completed from reference TRBV2 and TRBJ2-7, reads EPEVTQTPSHQVTQMGQEVILRCVPISNHLYFYWYRQILGQKVEFLVSFYNNEISEKSEIFDDQFSVERPDGSNFTLKIRSTKLEDSAMYFCASVRGAPYEQYFGPGTRLTVT.

The chain joins TRBV6-6 to TRBJ2-7, with TRBD2 identical over 16 bases. With 5 bases clipped from V and 7 bases from J, the junction kept 5 bases outside the gene matches. The CDR3 extends over 15 amino acids. Germline lookup yields CDR1 MNHNY and CDR2 SVGAGI (reference sequence). This chain's CDR3 is CASSAGTSGRGEQYF. In nucleotides, the CDR3 is TGTGCCAGCAGTGCCGGGACTAGCGGGAGGGGGGAGCAGTACTTC.

This chain uses TRBV4-2 with TRBJ1-5, with D unresolved. This CDR3 is 16 amino acids long. Germline V gene data show CDR1 as LGHNA and CDR2 as YNFKEQ. Trimming took off 0 bases at V and 7 bases at J, with 16 bases between the two ends. The CDR3 coding sequence is TGTGCCAGCAGCCAAGAGGAACAGAGTGGCGAACAGCCCCAGCATTTT. This codes for CASSQEEQSGEQPQHF.

The chain combines TRBV6-5 with TRBJ2-7, with 10 nucleotides matching TRBD2. CDR1 and CDR2 from the germline V gene are MNHEY and SVGAGI. The V and J ends lost 5 bases and 6 bases, in that order; junction bases with no gene match: 4. This CDR3 is 13 amino acids long. CDR3 sequence reads: CASSELAGIEQYF. CDR3 nucleotides: TGTGCCAGCAGTGAACTAGCGGGGATCGAGCAGTACTTC.

This chain links TRBV6-5 with TRBJ2-7; D not certain. The ends were cut back, 0 bases at V and 4 bases at J, with 7 bases in the middle. In germline, CDR1 is MNHEY, CDR2 SVGAGI. The CDR3 totals 13 residues. The CDR3 loop is CASSYSSQYEQYF. The CDR3 DNA reads TGTGCCAGCAGTTACTCTTCCCAGTACGAGCAGTACTTC.

The chain carries TRBV10-3 and TRBJ2-2; 7 bases align to TRBD1. The CDR3 is 16 residues long. The V segment lost 6 bases and the J segment 9 bases; nucleotides outside the gene matches: 16. Germline V lookup: CDR1 ENHRY, CDR2 SYGVKD. The CDR3: CAIRPETVPQGRELFF. CDR3 DNA: TGTGCCATCAGGCCCGAGACAGTCCCACAGGGGAGGGAGCTGTTTTTT.

J is TRBJ2-4 and V is TRBV5-5; unclear D gene. CDR1 is SGHKS and CDR2 is YYEKEE in the germline V gene (reference sequence). V was cut by 2 bases and J by 0 bases, with 15 bases left in between. The CDR3 extends over 17 amino acids. The CDR3 here is CASSFFPSSLAKNIQYF. The CDR3 DNA is TGTGCCAGCAGCTTTTTTCCCAGCAGCCTAGCCAAAAACATTCAGTACTTC. The complete variable domain, with remaining parts taken from reference TRBV5-5 and TRBJ2-4, reads DAGVTQSPTHLIKTRGQQVTLRCSPISGHKSVSWYQQVLGQGPQFIFQYYEKEERGRGNFPDRFSARQFPNYSSELNVNALLLGDSALYLCASSFFPSSLAKNIQYFGAGTRLSVL.

The V gene is TRBV6-1, the J gene TRBJ1-5; 7 bases are a match to TRBD1. V shed 3 bases and J 1 base; nucleotides not matched to a gene: 3. The CDR3 is 15 amino acids. Per the germline V gene, CDR1 is MNHNS and CDR2 is SASEGT. CDR3 nucleotides: TGTGCCAGCAGTGAGGTAGGGGGCAGCAATCAGCCCCAGCATTTT. It specifies CASSEVGGSNQPQHF.

The table lists this clone with a count of one. V usage is TRBV2 and J usage is TRBJ2-7; D remains ambiguous. Trimming left V 5 bases short and J 3 bases short, with 11 bases between. This CDR3 is 13 amino acids long. Per the germline V gene, CDR1 is SNHLY and CDR2 is FYNNEI. The CDR3 DNA is TGTGCCAGCAGTAAAACCGTGAACTACGAGCAGTACTTC. Translated, it gives CASSKTVNYEQYF.

Only one count was recorded for this clone. V is TRBV6-6 and J is TRBJ1-1; D remains ambiguous. Germline V gene data show CDR1 as MNHNY and CDR2 as SVGAGI (reference sequence). The CDR3 runs to 13 residues. V lost 0 bases to trimming and J lost 7 bases, with 9 bases between them. In DNA, the CDR3 is TGTGCCAGCAGTTACTCGAAGGCAGTTGAAGCTTTCTTT. Translated: CASSYSKAVEAFF.

The chain is built from TRBV5-8 and TRBJ1-5; D possibly corresponds to TRBD1 (6 bases). Per germline, CDR1 SGHTS and CDR2 YDEGEE. The CDR3 length is 16 residues. V was trimmed by 4 bases and J by 0 bases, leaving 14 bases between them. Here the CDR3 DNA reads TGTGCCAGCAGCACCGGGACACCCCCTAGCAATCAGCCCCAGCATTTT. The encoded protein is CASSTGTPPSNQPQHF.

The chain is built from TRBV10-2 and TRBJ2-3, with TRBD1 matching over 7 bases. The germline V gene encodes CDR1 WSHSY and CDR2 SAAADI. The CDR3 sequence is 14 residues long. V dropped 6 bases and J dropped 2; count of bases not matched to a gene: 5. The CDR3 protein is CASSGTAFTDTQYF. In DNA, the CDR3 is TGCGCCAGCAGCGGGACAGCTTTCACAGATACGCAGTATTTT.

This chain joins TRBV25-1 and TRBJ1-1, with D tentatively TRBD1 (5 bases). Trimming took off 1 base at V and 3 bases at J, with 12 bases between the two ends. Germline CDR1 and CDR2: MGHDK and SYGVNS. CDR3 length equals 15 residues. This CDR3 is CASSESRQGDTEAFF. Here the CDR3 DNA reads TGTGCCAGCAGTGAATCACGACAAGGGGACACTGAAGCTTTCTTT. Together with reference TRBV25-1 and TRBJ1-1, the CDR3 gives the full variable domain: EADIYQTPRYLVIGTGKKITLECSQTMGHDKMYWYQQDPGMELHLIHYSYGVNSTEKGDLSSESTVSRIRTEHFPLTLESARPSHTSQYLCASSESRQGDTEAFFGQGTRLTVV.

The rearrangement joins TRBV7-9 to TRBJ2-7; D gene uncertain. CDR1 SEHNR and CDR2 FQNEAQ come from the germline V gene (reference sequence). The CDR3 contains 15 residues. V lost 1 base, J lost 4 bases, and 14 bases lay in between. As DNA, the CDR3 is TGTGCCAGCAGCTTAGAGGGTGTACACGTATACGAGCAGTACTTC. Protein sequence: CASSLEGVHVYEQYF.

The sample holds one count of this clone. V and J are TRBV5-4 and TRBJ2-3, with TRBD2 matching over 8 bases. CDR1 and CDR2 from the germline V gene are SGHNT and YYREEE (reference sequence). The CDR3 extends over 16 amino acids. V shed 3 bases, J shed 2 bases, and the junction held 8 bases outside the gene matches. The CDR3 protein is CASSSQAGGATDTQYF. In DNA form, the CDR3 reads TGTGCCAGCAGCTCGCAGGCGGGAGGCGCCACAGATACGCAGTATTTT.

This clone was seen just once. J is TRBJ1-2 and V is TRBV27, with D uncertain. V was pared by 3 bases and J by 3 bases, with 8 bases between. The CDR3 runs 13 residues. Germline CDR1 MNHEY, CDR2 SMNVEV (reference sequence). CDR3 bases: TGTGCCAGCAGTTTCGGGCAGGACTATGGCTACACCTTC. Protein: CASSFGQDYGYTF.

This clone was observed once. The rearrangement uses TRBV6-5 and TRBJ1-5, with D possibly being TRBD1 (6 bases). V dropped 6 bases and J dropped 6 bases, with 18 bases sitting between them. Per the germline V gene, CDR1 is MNHEY and CDR2 is SVGAGI. The length of the CDR3 is 15 residues. Here the CDR3 reads CASSPTGARVQPQHF. The CDR3 region has the DNA TGTGCCAGCAGCCCCACGGGGGCAAGGGTTCAGCCCCAGCATTTT.

The chain carries TRBV5-1 and TRBJ1-5, with D uncertain. Germline V gene lookup returns CDR1 SGHRS and CDR2 YFSETQ. The CDR3 runs to 16 residues. Trimming took 0 bases from V and 2 from J, leaving 12 bases between them. This CDR3 reads CASSLGPGSGNQPQHF. As DNA, the CDR3 is TGCGCCAGCAGCTTGGGTCCGGGATCGGGCAATCAGCCCCAGCATTTT.